These T cell receptor beta chains were read from a single sample in a study of vaccination and CD4 T cells after COVID-19. Their specific antigens are unknown. TCRdb re-derived calls from the PCR reads in MiXCR, one entry per CDR3 protein. The top ten hold less than 25% of the sample, which has just under 9,000 distinct CDR3 sequences, 23% seen once. The sample taken for sequencing was cultured CD4+ T cells from blood. The receptors derive from a human donor with COVID-19. The CDR3 runs from the conserved cysteine through the conserved F or W. The order of the fields is J gene, D gene, clone size, V gene, CDR3 protein, CDR3 DNA. A D gene is named only where the DNA matches it firmly. Size is omitted from some rows. Given values are once, few, many or a class for expanded clones.

>TRBJ1-3|NA|NA|TRBV4-3
CASSQGPGNTIYF
TGCGCCAGCAGCCAGGGCCCTGGAAACACCATATATTTT
>TRBJ2-1|NA|NA|TRBV5-4
CASSQKGLPGDNEQFF
TGTGCCAGCAGCCAAAAAGGTCTTCCGGGGGACAATGAGCAGTTCTTC
>TRBJ2-2|NA|NA|TRBV24-1
CATSDSLPSGTGELFF
TGTGCCACCAGTGATTCCCTGCCCTCTGGGACCGGGGAGCTGTTTTTT
>TRBJ2-2|NA|few|TRBV27
CASSLNERSTGELFF
TGTGCCAGCAGCCTAAATGAGAGGAGTACCGGGGAGCTGTTTTTT
>TRBJ1-1|TRBD1|few|TRBV28
CASHSTGAGGFSNTEAFF
TGTGCCAGCCATTCAACCGGGGCAGGGGGATTTTCGAACACTGAAGCTTTCTTT
>TRBJ1-6|NA|medium-sized|TRBV6-2/TRBV6-3
CASSYLEGSSPLHF
TGTGCCAGCAGTTACTTGGAGGGGAGTTCACCCCTCCACTTT
>TRBJ2-1|NA|NA|TRBV19
CASAQPMDTFIYNEQFF
TGTGCCAGTGCACAACCAATGGACACTTTTATATACAATGAGCAGTTCTTC
>TRBJ2-1|TRBD2|NA|TRBV6-1
CASRPDTSGGAYYNEQFF
TGTGCCAGCAGGCCAGATACTAGCGGGGGGGCCTACTACAATGAGCAGTTCTTC
>TRBJ1-1|TRBD1|medium-sized|TRBV19
CASRIPLGQANTEAFF
TGTGCCAGTAGAATACCCCTGGGACAGGCGAACACTGAAGCTTTCTTT
>TRBJ2-1|NA|few|TRBV7-9
CASSLSGETYNEQFF
TGTGCCAGCAGCCTGAGTGGCGAGACCTACAATGAGCAGTTCTTC
>TRBJ2-5|TRBD2|NA|TRBV5-1
CASSIAGTRGETQYF
TGCGCCAGCAGCATCGCCGGGACTAGAGGCGAGACCCAGTACTTC
>TRBJ1-2|TRBD1|NA|TRBV7-8
CATQALRDRRQSNYGYTF
TGTGCCACCCAGGCCCTCCGGGACAGGAGACAAAGTAACTATGGCTACACCTTC
>TRBJ2-5|TRBD2|few|TRBV11-2
CASSSSSGGVTQYF
TGTGCCAGCAGCTCTTCTAGCGGGGGCGTGACCCAGTACTTC
>TRBJ1-1|NA|few|TRBV19
CASSMGPQGTEAFF
TGTGCCAGTAGTATGGGCCCCCAGGGGACTGAAGCTTTCTTT
>TRBJ2-7|NA|NA|TRBV5-1
CASSLTGEQYF
TGCGCCAGCAGCTTGACAGGGGAGCAGTACTTC
>TRBJ2-2|NA|few|TRBV6-1
CASSPRGSTGELFF
TGTGCCAGCAGCCCGAGGGGAAGCACCGGGGAGCTGTTTTTT
>TRBJ2-5|NA|few|TRBV12-3/TRBV12-4
CASSLEGFTETQYF
TGTGCCAGCAGTTTGGAGGGCTTCACGGAGACCCAGTACTTC
>TRBJ1-5|NA|medium-sized|TRBV7-2
CASSSTRNQPQHF
TGTGCCAGCAGCTCGACAAGAAATCAGCCCCAGCATTTT
>TRBJ1-2|TRBD1|NA|TRBV23-1
CASSLGQANYGYTF
TGCGCCAGCAGTCTGGGACAGGCAAACTATGGCTACACCTTC
>TRBJ2-3|NA|few|TRBV7-2
CASSLASDTQYF
TGTGCCAGCAGCTTAGCCTCAGATACGCAGTATTTT
>TRBJ1-5|TRBD1|medium-sized|TRBV23-1
CASSHQRGQGNQPQHF
TGCGCCAGCAGTCACCAAAGGGGGCAAGGCAATCAGCCCCAGCATTTT
>TRBJ1-2|NA|medium-sized|TRBV11-3
CASSPLGPANYGYTF
TGTGCCAGCAGCCCTCTGGGGCCAGCTAACTATGGCTACACCTTC